Following are 11 T cell receptor beta chains from one sample sequenced in a study of OX40 agonist ivuxolimab in advanced cancers. Libraries were prepared through the immunoSEQ multiplex PCR assay. As stored in TCRdb, this immuneACCESS dataset retains in-frame rearrangements with V and J assigned. A fraction of the clones does not appear; measured against another copy, unresolved V genes explain less than half of the discrepancy, and the remainder lacks a known reason. A total of tens of thousands of clones appear in this sample, about 90% of them only once. The ten most abundant clones make up less than 0.55% of the sample. Sequenced material: CD4+ or CD8+ T cells sorted from blood, taken in a trial of the OX40 agonist ivuxolimab. The receptors originated from an adult with an advanced solid tumor such as melanoma, head and neck, liver or kidney cancer.

V usage is TRBV30 and J usage is TRBJ2-7, with D unclear. V lost 0 bases and J 2 bases, leaving 8 bases between the germline ends. Germline V lookup: CDR1 GTSNPN, CDR2 SVGIG (reference sequence). The CDR3 spans 13 residues. The CDR3 loop is CAWSVARPYEQYF. The CDR3 nucleotides are TGTGCCTGGAGTGTAGCGAGACCCTACGAGCAGTACTTC.

On this clone: An end of the junction does not agree with germline; a read error may underlie this. The chain has TRBV2 and TRBJ1-5; TRBD1 agrees at 8 bases. The CDR3 has 16 residues. Germline values: CDR1 SNHLY, CDR2 FYNNEI. The CDR3 DNA reads as TGTGCTAGCACCGGACAGGGCTCATTAGCGGATCAGCCCCAGCATTTT. Residues: CASTGQGSLADQPQHF.

The chain couples TRBV18 to TRBJ2-5; a weak D match, TRBD2 (6 bases). Germline V lookup: CDR1 KGHSH, CDR2 LQKENI. The CDR3 is 14 amino acids. The germline V and J ends were trimmed by 5 bases and 5 bases, with 15 bases remaining between them. The CDR3 region has the DNA TGTGCCAGCTCAGAACCCAATAGCGGTGAGACCCAGTACTTC. Translating gives CASSEPNSGETQYF.

The rearrangement links TRBV11-2 to TRBJ2-7, with TRBD1 as a possible D gene (6 bases). Germline V lookup: CDR1 SGHAT, CDR2 FQNNGV. The V end was cut by 0 bases, the J end by 6 bases, with 18 bases between. The CDR3 extends over 16 amino acids. CDR3 coding DNA: TGTGCCAGCAGCTTAGAGGTCGCCAGGGGTCAAGGCGAGCAGTACTTC. Translated: CASSLEVARGQGEQYF. Looking up the rest from reference TRBV11-2 and TRBJ2-7 gives the full variable domain: EAGVAQSPRYKIIEKRQSVAFWCNPISGHATLYWYQQILGQGPKLLIQFQNNGVVDDSQLPKDRFSAERLKGVDSTLKIQPAKLEDSAVYLCASSLEVARGQGEQYFGPGTRLTVT.

The genes are TRBV5-1 and TRBJ2-4, with D uncertain. Trimming took 4 bases from V and 0 from J, leaving 8 bases between them. Germline values: CDR1 SGHRS, CDR2 YFSETQ. This CDR3 spans 14 amino acids. As DNA, the CDR3 is TGCGCCAGCAGCCCTACCATAGCCAAAAACATTCAGTACTTC. Translation: CASSPTIAKNIQYF. Looking up the rest from reference TRBV5-1 and TRBJ2-4 gives the full variable domain: KAGVTQTPRYLIKTRGQQVTLSCSPISGHRSVSWYQQTPGQGLQFLFEYFSETQRNKGNFPGRFSGRQFSNSRSEMNVSTLELGDSALYLCASSPTIAKNIQYFGAGTRLSVL.

The chain combines TRBV6-5 with TRBJ2-2, with D perhaps matching TRBD1 or TRBD2 (5 bases each). CDR1 MNHEY and CDR2 SVGAGI come from the germline V gene. The CDR3 runs to 15 residues. The V end was cut by 6 bases, the J end by 4 bases, with 15 bases between. The CDR3 protein is CASSTRDGTTGELFF. The CDR3, as DNA: TGTGCCAGCAGCACCAGGGACGGAACCACCGGGGAGCTGTTTTTT.

J is TRBJ2-7 and V is TRBV19; 7 bases are shared with TRBD1. The ends lost 3 bases at V and 5 bases at J; junction bases unmatched: 13. Germline assignment: CDR1 LNHDA and CDR2 SQIVND (reference sequence). CDR3 length: 16 amino acids. The CDR3 spells CASSMPLGQGVDEQYF. DNA of the CDR3: TGTGCCAGTAGTATGCCCCTGGGGCAGGGGGTCGACGAGCAGTACTTC.

V is TRBV4-1 and J is TRBJ1-2; D might be TRBD1 (5 bases). Trimming took 5 bases from V and 7 from J, leaving 17 bases between them. The CDR3 sequence is 14 residues long. Germline-derived CDR1 and CDR2 are MGHRA and YSYEKL. The CDR3 DNA reads as TGCGCCAGCAGCGCCGAGACAGTTGTTAGTGGCTACACCTTC. Protein: CASSAETVVSGYTF.

The chain recombines TRBV10-3 with TRBJ2-2, with 10 positions matching TRBD1. Germline V gives CDR1 ENHRY, CDR2 SYGVKD. There are 20 residues in the CDR3. Germline trimming cut 0 bases from V and 6 bases from J; bases unmatched to any gene: 16. The CDR3 bases are TGTGCCATCAGTGAGTCGACTGGATGGGACAGGGGAGGTTTTTCCGGGGAGCTGTTTTTT. Its protein product is CAISESTGWDRGGFSGELFF.

V usage is TRBV10-3 and J usage is TRBJ1-6, with D maybe TRBD1 (5 bases). Germline loops: CDR1 ENHRY, CDR2 SYGVKD. The CDR3 loop spans 13 amino acids. Trimming pared 10 bases from V and 7 bases from J, leaving 14 bases between. CDR3 loop: CATTGTGNSPLHF. Written as DNA, the CDR3 is TGTGCCACAACCGGGACGGGGAATTCACCCCTCCACTTT.

This clone was counted a single time. This chain connects TRBV11-2 to TRBJ2-3; TRBD2 matches 8 bases. The length of the CDR3 is 15 residues. V gave up 1 base and J gave up 2 bases; unmatched junction bases: 2. The V gene's germline CDR1 is SGHAT and CDR2 FQNNGV. In nucleotides, the CDR3 is TGTGCCAGCAGCTTAGTGACTAGCGCCACAGATACGCAGTATTTT. This sequence encodes CASSLVTSATDTQYF.